Described below is a single TCR beta chain sequence and its context. Antigen unknown. V was pared by 6 bases and J by 1 base, with 15 bases between. Germline assignment: CDR1 KGHSH and CDR2 LQKENI. CDR3 size: 15 residues. Each TCR cDNA molecule carried a unique molecular identifier. One entry per CDR3 protein, called by TCRdb with MiXCR from the 5' RACE reads. The data show tens of thousands of distinct CDR3 sequences, 12% seen once. This specimen comes from a study of spatial heterogeneity in lung cancer. Study as a whole: TCR and UMI combinations that were unique each appeared, on average, more than ten times in raw reads. Study-wide results and caveats: Among blood samples, ubiquitous expanded tumor TCRs appeared more at resection than at follow-up.

The time point denotes: sample taken at primary tumor resection. Unsorted whole RNA from tumor, nontumor lung or frozen PBMC underwent sequencing. The donor group consisted of under 90 patients who had untreated, early-stage non-small cell lung cancer. The V call is TRBV18, the J call TRBJ1-1, with no clear D. This clonotype originated in a male donor with early-stage non-small cell lung cancer. Sequencing was performed on PBMCs, taken at surgery. The CDR3 nucleotides are TGTGCCAGCTCGCTAGAACACGGCTCGAACACTGAAGCTTTCTTT. Translating gives CASSLEHGSNTEAFF. The variable domain in full, completed from reference TRBV18 and TRBJ1-1, reads NAGVMQNPRHLVRRRGQEARLRCSPMKGHSHVYWYRQLPEEGLKFMVYLQKENIIDESGMPKERFSAEFPKEGPSILRIQQVVRGDSAAYFCASSLEHGSNTEAFFGQGTRLTVV.